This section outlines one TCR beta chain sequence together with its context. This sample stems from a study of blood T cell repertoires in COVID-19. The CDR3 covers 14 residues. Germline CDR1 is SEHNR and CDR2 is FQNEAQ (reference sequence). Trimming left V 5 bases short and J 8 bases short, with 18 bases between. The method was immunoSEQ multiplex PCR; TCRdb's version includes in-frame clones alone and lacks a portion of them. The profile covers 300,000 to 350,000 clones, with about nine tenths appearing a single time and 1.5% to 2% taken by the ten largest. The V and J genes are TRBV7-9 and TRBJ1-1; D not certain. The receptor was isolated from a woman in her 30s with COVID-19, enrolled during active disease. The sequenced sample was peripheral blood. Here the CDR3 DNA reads TGTGCCAGCAGCCTAACGGGGTCCGCCAGGGAAGCTTTCTTT. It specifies CASSLTGSAREAFF.